This is a list of T cell receptor beta chains from one sample in a study of blood T cell repertoires in COVID-19. Only in-frame clones appear in the TCRdb table, and some are missing; sequencing was by immunoSEQ multiplex PCR. Among tens of thousands of clones, about 74% were seen once, and the ten largest hold over 2%. The specimen was peripheral blood. The receptors shown here come from a man in his sixties or seventies with COVID-19, enrolled during active disease. Each CDR3 is given with its conserved first and last residue. The D gene is left open where the match is weak. Only part of the rows carry a size: once, few, many, or a class if the clone is expanded.

D	V	J	size	CDR3	DNA
-	TRBV6-5	TRBJ1-2	-	CASRTAGVFGGYTF	TGTGCCAGCAGAACCGCAGGGGTTTTCGGTGGCTACACCTTC
TRBD2	TRBV5-1	TRBJ2-2	few	CASSLELAGQSNTGELFF	TGCGCCAGCAGCTTGGAACTAGCGGGCCAATCGAACACCGGGGAGCTGTTTTTT
TRBD1	TRBV7-2	TRBJ1-2	-	CASSPNAGTGTGYTF	TGTGCCAGCAGCCCCAACGCCGGGACAGGGACCGGCTACACCTTC
TRBD1	TRBV28	TRBJ1-2	once	CASRPDRGNYGYTF	TGTGCCAGCAGGCCTGACAGGGGGAACTATGGCTACACCTTC
-	TRBV7-2	TRBJ2-7	-	CASSLESTSYEQYF	TGTGCCAGCAGCTTAGAGAGTACGAGCTACGAGCAGTACTTC
-	TRBV7-2	TRBJ2-5	-	CASSLAREGAQYF	TGTGCCAGCAGCTTAGCCAGGGAAGGGGCCCAGTACTTC
TRBD2	TRBV5-6	TRBJ2-7	-	CASQGLAGIPSSYEQYF	TGTGCCAGCCAAGGACTAGCGGGAATCCCTAGCTCCTACGAGCAGTACTTC
TRBD1	TRBV3-1/TRBV3-2	TRBJ1-2	-	CASSQQGQGGYTF	TGTGCCAGCAGCCAACAGGGACAGGGTGGCTACACCTTC
TRBD1	TRBV12-5	TRBJ1-1	-	CASGLTPRWDSYTEAFF	TGTGCTAGTGGTTTGACCCCCCGGTGGGACAGTTACACTGAAGCTTTCTTT
TRBD1	TRBV19	TRBJ2-1	-	CASSYLDRQSEQFF	TGTGCCAGTAGTTACCTGGACAGGCAGTCTGAGCAGTTCTTC
TRBD2	TRBV5-6	TRBJ2-3	-	CASWGLGREGTDTQYF	TGTGCCAGCTGGGGGCTGGGGCGGGAGGGCACAGATACGCAGTATTTT
-	TRBV6-5	TRBJ1-1	few	CASSYGRMNTEAFF	TGTGCCAGCAGTTACGGCAGGATGAACACTGAAGCTTTCTTT
TRBD2	TRBV11-2	TRBJ2-2	-	CASSLGAGANTGELFF	TGTGCCAGCAGCTTAGGTGCGGGAGCGAACACCGGGGAGCTGTTTTTT
TRBD2	TRBV3-1/TRBV3-2	TRBJ2-1	once	CASSLMMREFNEQFF	TGTGCCAGCAGCCTTATGATGCGGGAGTTCAATGAGCAGTTCTTC
TRBD2	TRBV7-2	TRBJ2-1	-	CASSVAGARYNEQFF	TGTGCCAGCAGCGTAGCGGGAGCCCGTTACAATGAGCAGTTCTTC
TRBD2	TRBV11-3	TRBJ2-1	-	CASSLGAGTTDEQFF	TGTGCCAGCAGCTTAGGGGCCGGGACTACAGATGAGCAGTTCTTC
-	TRBV3-1/TRBV3-2	TRBJ1-2	-	CASSQDPDRYYGYTF	TGTGCCAGCAGCCAAGATCCTGACAGATACTATGGCTACACCTTC
-	TRBV6-6	TRBJ1-2	-	CASSYSEGGYTF	TGTGCCAGCAGTTACTCGGAGGGCGGCTACACCTTC
-	TRBV6-5	TRBJ1-6	-	CASSTQGGNSPLHF	TGTGCCAGCAGCACCCAGGGAGGTAATTCACCCCTCCACTTT
TRBD2	TRBV19	TRBJ2-4	-	CASSILAGVGNIQYF	TGTGCCAGTAGTATCCTAGCGGGAGTCGGGAACATTCAGTACTTC
TRBD1	TRBV27	TRBJ1-2	-	CASSSKGTVNYGYTF	TGTGCCAGCAGTTCCAAAGGGACAGTCAACTATGGCTACACCTTC
-	TRBV29-1	TRBJ2-3	-	CSVHRGTAGGDTQYF	TGCAGCGTACATCGAGGGACCGCAGGGGGGGATACGCAGTATTTT
-	TRBV28	TRBJ2-1	once	CASSLREGEQFF	TGTGCCAGCAGTTTACGAGAGGGTGAGCAGTTCTTC
-	TRBV14	TRBJ1-4	-	CASSQVAGFNEKLFF	TGTGCCAGCAGCCAAGTGGCGGGATTTAATGAAAAACTGTTTTTT
TRBD1	TRBV15	TRBJ1-2	-	CATSSGTGNYGYTF	TGTGCCACCAGCTCCGGGACAGGGAACTATGGCTACACCTTC
TRBD1	TRBV28	TRBJ1-6	once	CASRRQGGSYNSPLHF	TGTGCCAGCAGGAGACAGGGAGGCTCCTATAATTCACCCCTCCACTTT
-	TRBV7-2	TRBJ1-1	-	CASSLGLRNTEAFF	TGTGCCAGCAGCTTAGGCCTGAGGAACACTGAAGCTTTCTTT
TRBD2	TRBV4-3	TRBJ2-1	-	CASSQVRTSGIGVSNEQFF	TGCGCCAGCAGCCAAGTGAGAACTAGCGGGATAGGTGTTTCCAATGAGCAGTTCTTC
-	TRBV7-3	TRBJ2-2	-	CASSSRGGELFF	TGTGCCAGCAGCTCCCGGGGCGGGGAGCTGTTTTTT